The rows below give T cell receptor beta chains drawn from one sample of a study of identical twins. One entry per CDR3 protein, called by TCRdb with MiXCR from the 5' RACE reads. The data show 220,000 or so distinct CDR3 sequences, approximately 7% seen once. These data are also associated with another study on yellow fever vaccine responses in identical twins.

Sequencing used memory (CD45RO+) T cells sorted from blood. The receptors originated from a woman under 30 in good health. CDR3s include the opening cysteine and the closing phenylalanine or tryptophan. A D gene is named only where the DNA matches it firmly. The size entry is marked missing in some rows and otherwise reads once, few, many or a size class.

d_gene | j_gene | abundance | v_gene | CDR3nt | CDR3aa
. | TRBJ1-2 | . | TRBV3-1 | TGTGCCAGCAGCCACGGAGGTAACTATGGCTACACCTTC | CASSHGGNYGYTF
. | TRBJ2-1 | . | TRBV7-9 | TGTGCCTACCCGGGGCAGCCTAAAACCAATGAGCAGTTCTTC | CAYPGQPKTNEQFF
. | TRBJ2-1 | . | TRBV2 | TGTGCCAGCAGTGAATTAGTAGGCGATAGCTCCTACAATGAGCAGTTCTTC | CASSELVGDSSYNEQFF
. | TRBJ2-7 | few | TRBV5-4 | TGTGCCAGCAGCTTCGAGGATTCCCTCTACGAGCAGTACTTC | CASSFEDSLYEQYF
. | TRBJ2-5 | . | TRBV3-1 | TGTGCCAGCAGCCGGCCGGGGTTCCAAGAGACCCAGTACTTC | CASSRPGFQETQYF
TRBD2 | TRBJ2-1 | . | TRBV6-2/TRBV6-3 | TGTGCCAGCAGTTACTCGAGGGCTAGCGGGAGGGCCACCAGATTGAGTGAGCAGTTCTTC | CASSYSRASGRATRLSEQFF
. | TRBJ1-4 | few | TRBV15 | TGTGCCACCAGCAGAGATCGTTGGGCAACTAATGAAAAACTGTTTTTT | CATSRDRWATNEKLFF
TRBD1 | TRBJ2-7 | . | TRBV6-1 | TGTGCCAGCAGTGAAGGAACAGGGGGCTATTACGAGCAGTACTTC | CASSEGTGGYYEQYF
. | TRBJ2-1 | many | TRBV6-4 | TGTGCCAGCAGTGACTCGACCCAGTCAGAGCAGTTCTTC | CASSDSTQSEQFF
. | TRBJ1-1 | many | TRBV12-3/TRBV12-4 | TGTGCCAGCAGTTTAGCGTTGGGTTCCAGTCTCTCTGAAGCTTTCTTT | CASSLALGSSLSEAFF
TRBD2 | TRBJ2-5 | . | TRBV20-1 | TGCAGTGGGGGCGGGGGAGCTATCCAAGAGACCCAGTACTTC | CSGGGGAIQETQYF
. | TRBJ2-2 | few | TRBV4-1 | TGCGCCAGCTCTCCGGACGGTTTCACCGGGGAGCTGTTTTTT | CASSPDGFTGELFF
TRBD2 | TRBJ2-1 | . | TRBV11-2 | TGTGCCAGCAGCTTAGAATTTAGCGGGGGGACCTTATACAATGAGCAGTTCTTC | CASSLEFSGGTLYNEQFF
. | TRBJ1-5 | many | TRBV4-2 | TGTGCCAGCAGCCAAGGCCCCGGGGGGTCGAATCAGCCCCAGCATTTT | CASSQGPGGSNQPQHF
. | TRBJ1-6 | . | TRBV12-3/TRBV12-4 | TGTGCCAGCAGTTTGTACACTTATAATTCACCCCTCCACTTT | CASSLYTYNSPLHF
TRBD2 | TRBJ2-5 | . | TRBV10-1 | TGCGCCAGCAGTGAGTCGATTGGTTCGGGAGGGCCATTTGTGTCGTCGGAGACCCAGTACTTC | CASSESIGSGGPFVSSETQYF
. | TRBJ1-1 | few | TRBV3-1 | TGTGCCAGCAGCCAAGAGCAGGGCACTGAAGCTTTCTTT | CASSQEQGTEAFF
. | TRBJ1-4 | many | TRBV2 | TGTGCCAGCAGTCCGGCGCGGACAACTAATGAAAAACTGTTTTTT | CASSPARTTNEKLFF
TRBD2 | TRBJ2-4 | many | TRBV4-2 | TGTGCCAGCACCCCCCGTTTTATAGCTAGCGGGGTAGTAGCCAAAAACATTCAGTACTTC | CASTPRFIASGVVAKNIQYF
. | TRBJ1-1 | many | TRBV20-1 | TGCAGTGCTAGAGATGGGGGACCGAACACTGAAGCTTTCTTT | CSARDGGPNTEAFF
. | TRBJ2-5 | once | TRBV7-2 | TGTGCCAGCAGCTTAGCGGCTCGGGAGACCCATTACTTC | CASSLAARETHYF
. | TRBJ2-2 | . | TRBV24-1 | TGTGCCACCAGTGATTTGAAAGGACCCGACACCGGGGAGCTGTTTTTT | CATSDLKGPDTGELFF
. | TRBJ1-5 | few | TRBV12-5 | TGTGCTAGTGGCCCTAGGACCCATCAGCCCCAGCATTTT | CASGPRTHQPQHF
. | TRBJ1-2 | few | TRBV18 | TGTGCCAGCTCGGAAAGGACAAAGGGAGACTATGGCTACACCTTC | CASSERTKGDYGYTF
. | TRBJ1-5 | many | TRBV12-5 | TGTGCTAGTGGTTTGTTCCCGGGAGAGCCCCAGCATTTT | CASGLFPGEPQHF
TRBD2 | TRBJ2-2 | many | TRBV12-3/TRBV12-4 | TGTGCCAGCAGTCGACCGGGACTAGAGGCCGGGGAGCTGTTTTTT | CASSRPGLEAGELFF
. | TRBJ1-1 | many | TRBV5-1 | TGCGCCAGCACTATCGGAGGGGACACTGAAGCTTTCTTT | CASTIGGDTEAFF
TRBD2 | TRBJ2-1 | . | TRBV20-1 | TGCAGTGCTAGAGTAGAGCGGGGGGGATACAATGAGCAGTTCTTC | CSARVERGGYNEQFF
TRBD1 | TRBJ1-1 | many | TRBV29-1 | TGCAGCGGGACAGGAAAAGAAGCTTTCTTT | CSGTGKEAFF
. | TRBJ1-2 | many | TRBV12-3/TRBV12-4 | TGTGCCAGCAGTTTAGGGACCTATGGCTACACCTTC | CASSLGTYGYTF
TRBD2 | TRBJ2-1 | many | TRBV7-3 | TGTGCCAGCAGCTCAAAGGGACTAGCGGGAGTAAACTATGAGCAGTTCTTC | CASSSKGLAGVNYEQFF
. | TRBJ2-1 | . | TRBV20-1 | TGCAGTGCTAGAGATGTCCGGACTCCGTACAATGAGCAGTTCTTC | CSARDVRTPYNEQFF
TRBD1 | TRBJ2-3 | . | TRBV20-1 | TGCAGTGCTAGACACAGCGGGGACAGGGCGTATTTT | CSARHSGDRAYF
. | TRBJ2-3 | few | TRBV6-5 | TGTGCCAGCAGTTCCCCTGGGAATCCGCAGTATTTT | CASSSPGNPQYF
. | TRBJ2-3 | many | TRBV10-2 | TGCGCCAGCAGTGATGCCGCACCGCAGTATTTT | CASSDAAPQYF
. | TRBJ2-2 | . | TRBV11-2 | TGTGCCAGCAGCTTAACTTTCCAAGGAGGTAGCACCGGGGAGCTGTTTTTT | CASSLTFQGGSTGELFF
. | TRBJ2-2 | . | TRBV5-6 | TGTGCCATCAGCTCCGGGCTCACCGGGGAGCTGTTTTTT | CAISSGLTGELFF
TRBD2 | TRBJ2-1 | . | TRBV2 | TGTGCCAGCAGCGGACTAGCGGGCCCTGTTTGGCAGTTCTTC | CASSGLAGPVWQFF
TRBD1 | TRBJ2-3 | many | TRBV14 | TGTGCCAGCAGCCAGGGACAGAGCACAGATACGCAGTATTTT | CASSQGQSTDTQYF
. | TRBJ1-1 | few | TRBV6-6 | TGTGCCAGCAGTGATACCGGGGACACTGAAGCTTTCTTT | CASSDTGDTEAFF
. | TRBJ1-4 | many | TRBV12-3/TRBV12-4 | TGTGCCAGCAGTTGGGGGAGGGGGAATGAAAAACTGTTTTTT | CASSWGRGNEKLFF
. | TRBJ2-5 | . | TRBV11-2 | TGTGCCAGCAGCTTAGTATTCGGACCCCAAGAGACCCAGTACTTC | CASSLVFGPQETQYF
TRBD2 | TRBJ2-1 | few | TRBV2 | TGTGCCAGCAGTGAAGCAAGCGGGGATGAGCAGTTCTTC | CASSEASGDEQFF
TRBD2 | TRBJ2-5 | many | TRBV20-1 | TGCAGTGCTAGAGATAGCGGGGATCTTCAAGAGACCCAGTACTTC | CSARDSGDLQETQYF
TRBD1 | TRBJ1-1 | . | TRBV12-3/TRBV12-4 | TGTGCCAGCGTAATCAGGGGGCGTGGGAACACTGAAGCTTTCTTT | CASVIRGRGNTEAFF
. | TRBJ2-3 | many | TRBV9 | TGTGCCAGCAGCTTCAGACCCGGGACGCCCAAGCAAAATACGCAGTATTTT | CASSFRPGTPKQNTQYF
. | TRBJ2-1 | . | TRBV29-1 | TGCAGCGTCGAAACCCGACTACCCGGGGCGATGGATGAGCAGTTCTTC | CSVETRLPGAMDEQFF
TRBD2 | TRBJ2-2 | many | TRBV12-3/TRBV12-4 | TGTGCCAGCAGTCCCGGGACTAGCGGGAGTTTTGGGGAGCTGTTTTTT | CASSPGTSGSFGELFF
. | TRBJ2-1 | . | TRBV7-2 | TGTGCCAGCAGCCCGGCGGGCGGGGCGGTCCTCGCGCAGTTCTTC | CASSPAGGAVLAQFF
. | TRBJ1-1 | . | TRBV28 | TGTGCCAGCTCCTCTTCAGGGCGGAATGAAGCTTTCTTT | CASSSSGRNEAFF
. | TRBJ2-7 | many | TRBV29-1 | TGCAGCGTTGAACAGGGGGGCTACGAGCAGTACTTC | CSVEQGGYEQYF
TRBD1 | TRBJ1-4 | few | TRBV5-1 | TGCGCCAGCAGCCCTGGGACAGGGGGCCGTGAAAAACTGTTTTTT | CASSPGTGGREKLFF
. | TRBJ2-3 | many | TRBV6-4 | TGTGCCAGCAGTGACGAGGGGGACACAGATACGCAGTATTTT | CASSDEGDTDTQYF
. | TRBJ1-6 | many | TRBV7-2 | TGTGCCAGCAGCTTAGGCCAGGGAAGAGGATCACCCCTCCACTTT | CASSLGQGRGSPLHF
TRBD1 | TRBJ1-4 | many | TRBV12-3/TRBV12-4 | TGTGCCAGCAGGGCGGGACAGACTAATGAAAAACTGTTTTTT | CASRAGQTNEKLFF
. | TRBJ2-6 | few | TRBV20-1 | TGCAGTGCTAGTCCCATGACCTCTGGGGCCAACGTCCTGACTTTC | CSASPMTSGANVLTF
. | TRBJ2-5 | . | TRBV11-3 | TGTGCCAGCAGCCCGGGGCAGGGTATTGTCCAAGAGACCCAGTACTTC | CASSPGQGIVQETQYF